The T cell receptor beta chain under discussion was sequenced for a study of CD8+CD57+ T cells in acquired aplastic anemia. The sample holds a few counts of this clonotype. J gave up 6 bases and V 5 bases, and 14 bases lay outside the gene matches. Germline values: CDR1 SGHTA, CDR2 FQGNSA. The CDR3 loop spans 17 amino acids. Genomic DNA constituted the template upon which TCR beta VDJ and CDR3 profiling was performed. Each CDR3 protein gets one entry after TCRdb re-called the reads with MiXCR. Counted here are about 240,000 distinct CDR3 sequences, around 45% occurring once; the ten biggest clones make up approximately 8%. In patients chosen for sequencing, flow cytometry had shown CD8+CD57+ cell expansion.

The chain links TRBV7-2 to TRBJ2-5; 11 bases align to TRBD2. Sequencing was done on a sample of sorted CD4+, CD8+, or CD8+CD57+ T cells (not recorded which) from PBMCs. The sequence came from a human donor with aplastic anemia. CDR3 sequence: CASSEQPGTSGLKTQYF. The CDR3, as DNA: TGTGCCAGCAGCGAACAACCCGGGACTAGCGGTTTAAAGACCCAGTACTTC.